The present T cell receptor (beta chain) was sequenced within a study of CD4 T cells in relation to SARS-CoV-2 and coronaviruses. Here immunoSEQ multiplex PCR was the method, and the copy in TCRdb shows in-frame clones only, minus some. Seen here are around 34,000 clones, around four fifths observed once, and the top ten hold roughly 22%. Germline V gene data show CDR1 as KGHSH and CDR2 as LQKENI. CDR3 length: 15 amino acids. V lost 4 bases to trimming and J lost 8 bases; unmatched junction nucleotides: 10. Regarding this clone: Its antigen remains unidentified.

The chain uses TRBV18 and TRBJ2-4; 8 bases are a match to TRBD1. This sequence originates from an adult with COVID-19. Source material: memory CD4+ T cells from PBMCs, cultured in vitro. CDR3 bases: TGTGCCAGCTCACTCTTAGGCGGACAGGGCGACATTCAGTACTTC. It is translated as CASSLLGGQGDIQYF.